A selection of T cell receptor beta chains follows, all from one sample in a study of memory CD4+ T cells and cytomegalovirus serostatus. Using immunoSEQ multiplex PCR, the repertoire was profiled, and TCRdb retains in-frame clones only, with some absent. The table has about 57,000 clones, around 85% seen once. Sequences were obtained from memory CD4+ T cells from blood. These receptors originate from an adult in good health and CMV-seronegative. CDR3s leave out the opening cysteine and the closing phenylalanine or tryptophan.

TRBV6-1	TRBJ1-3	ASSLGAYSGNTIY
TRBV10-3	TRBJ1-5	AISDGLTGDDQPQH
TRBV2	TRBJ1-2	ASSLGQGGGYT
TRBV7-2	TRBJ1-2	ASSSSGTGTGYT
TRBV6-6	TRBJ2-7	ASSRSPPGEQY
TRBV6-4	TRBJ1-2	ASRGTADSYT
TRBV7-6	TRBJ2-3	ASSLAGASTDTQY
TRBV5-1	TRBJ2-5	ASSLGSAQETQY
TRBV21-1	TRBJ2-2	ASSKGTTRERSNTGELF
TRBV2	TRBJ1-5	ASSIGHLGEPQH